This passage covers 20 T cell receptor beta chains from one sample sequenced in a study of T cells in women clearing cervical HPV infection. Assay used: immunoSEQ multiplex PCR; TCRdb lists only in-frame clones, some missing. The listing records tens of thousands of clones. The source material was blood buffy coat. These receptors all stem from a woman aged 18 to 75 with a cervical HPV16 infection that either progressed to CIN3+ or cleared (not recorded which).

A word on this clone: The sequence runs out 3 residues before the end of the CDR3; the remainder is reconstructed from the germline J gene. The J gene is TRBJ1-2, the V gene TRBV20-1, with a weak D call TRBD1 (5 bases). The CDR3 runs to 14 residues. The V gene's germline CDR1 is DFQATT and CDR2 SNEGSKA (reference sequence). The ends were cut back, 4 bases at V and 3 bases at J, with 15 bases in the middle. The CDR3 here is CSATGAGRDYGYTF. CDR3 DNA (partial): TGCAGTGCTACTGGCGCAGGGAGGGACTATGGC.

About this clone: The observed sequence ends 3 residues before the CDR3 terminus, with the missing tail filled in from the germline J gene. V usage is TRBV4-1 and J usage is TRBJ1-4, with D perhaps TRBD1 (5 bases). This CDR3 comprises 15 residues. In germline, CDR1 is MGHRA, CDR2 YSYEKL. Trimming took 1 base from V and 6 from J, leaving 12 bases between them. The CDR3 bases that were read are TGCGCCAGCAGCCAAGTCGGGGGTAGGGATGAAAAA. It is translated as CASSQVGGRDEK. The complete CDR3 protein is CASSQVGGRDEKLFF.

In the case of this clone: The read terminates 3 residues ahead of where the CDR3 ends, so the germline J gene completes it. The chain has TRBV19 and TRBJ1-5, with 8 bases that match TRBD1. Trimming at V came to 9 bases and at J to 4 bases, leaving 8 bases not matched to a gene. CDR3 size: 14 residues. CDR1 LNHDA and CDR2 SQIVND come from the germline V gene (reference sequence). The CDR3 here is CASRAGGGNQPQHF. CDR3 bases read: TGTGCCAGCCGGGCAGGGGGCGGGAATCAGCCC.

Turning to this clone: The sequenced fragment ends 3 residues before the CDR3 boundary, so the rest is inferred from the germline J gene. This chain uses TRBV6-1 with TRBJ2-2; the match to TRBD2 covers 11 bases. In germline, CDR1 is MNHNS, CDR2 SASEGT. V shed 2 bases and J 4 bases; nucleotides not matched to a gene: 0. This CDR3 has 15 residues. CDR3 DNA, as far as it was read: TGTGCCAGCAGTGAACTAGCGGGGGGCACCGGGGAG. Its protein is CASSELAGGTGE. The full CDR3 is CASSELAGGTGELFF.

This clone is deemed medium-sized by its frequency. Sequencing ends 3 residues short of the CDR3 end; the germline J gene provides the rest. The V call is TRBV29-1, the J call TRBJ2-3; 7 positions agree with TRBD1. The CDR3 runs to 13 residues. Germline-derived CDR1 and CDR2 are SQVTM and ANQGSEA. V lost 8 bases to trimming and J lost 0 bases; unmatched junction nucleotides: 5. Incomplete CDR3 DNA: TGCAGCCTAACAGGGGATAGCACAGATACG. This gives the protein CSLTGDSTDT. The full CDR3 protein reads CSLTGDSTDTQYF.

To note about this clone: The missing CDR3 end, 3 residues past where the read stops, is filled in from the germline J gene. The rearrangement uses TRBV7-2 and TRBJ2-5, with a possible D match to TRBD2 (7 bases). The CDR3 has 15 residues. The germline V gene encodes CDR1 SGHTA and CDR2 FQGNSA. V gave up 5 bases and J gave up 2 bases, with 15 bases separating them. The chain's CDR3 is CASSQQGGGQETQYF. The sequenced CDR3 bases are TGTGCCAGCAGCCAACAAGGGGGGGGACAAGAGACC. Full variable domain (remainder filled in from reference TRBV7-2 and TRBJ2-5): GAGVSQSPSNKVTEKGKDVELRCDPISGHTALYWYRQSLGQGLEFLIYFQGNSAPDKSGLPSDRFSAERTGGSVSTLTIQRTQQEDSAVYLCASSQQGGGQETQYFGPGTRLLVL.

The CDR3 is CASSEEGVGKLFF. The DNA read from the CDR3 is TGTGCCAGCAGTGAGGAGGGGGTCGGAAAA. The chain carries TRBV6-1 and TRBJ1-4; D is perhaps TRBD1 (6 bases). The CDR3 is cut off 3 residues early in the read; its end comes from the germline J gene. The V gene's germline CDR1 is MNHNS and CDR2 SASEGT. V was trimmed by 3 bases and J by 10 bases, leaving 12 bases between them. The CDR3 covers 13 residues.

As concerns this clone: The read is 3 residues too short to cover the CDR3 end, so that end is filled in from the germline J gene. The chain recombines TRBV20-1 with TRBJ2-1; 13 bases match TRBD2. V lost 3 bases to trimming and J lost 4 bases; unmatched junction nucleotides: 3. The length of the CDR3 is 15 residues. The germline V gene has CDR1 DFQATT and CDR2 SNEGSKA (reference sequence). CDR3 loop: CSASPGLAGYNEQFF. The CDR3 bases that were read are TGCAGTGCTAGTCCGGGACTAGCGGGGTACAATGAG.

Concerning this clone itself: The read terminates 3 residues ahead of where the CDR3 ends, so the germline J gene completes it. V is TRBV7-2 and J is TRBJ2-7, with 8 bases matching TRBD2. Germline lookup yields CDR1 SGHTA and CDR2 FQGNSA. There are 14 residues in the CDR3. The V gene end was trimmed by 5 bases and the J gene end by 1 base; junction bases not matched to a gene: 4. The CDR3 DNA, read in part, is TGTGCCAGCAGCGTGGGACTAGGTTCCTACGAG. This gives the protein CASSVGLGSYE. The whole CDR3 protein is CASSVGLGSYEQYF.

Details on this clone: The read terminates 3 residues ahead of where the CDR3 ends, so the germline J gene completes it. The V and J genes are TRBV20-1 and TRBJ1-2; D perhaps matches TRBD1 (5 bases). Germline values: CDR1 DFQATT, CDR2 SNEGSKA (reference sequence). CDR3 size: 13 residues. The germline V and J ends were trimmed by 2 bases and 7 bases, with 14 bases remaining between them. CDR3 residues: CSARSPSGFGYTF. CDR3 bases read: TGCAGTGCTAGATCCCCCTCAGGGTTTGGC.

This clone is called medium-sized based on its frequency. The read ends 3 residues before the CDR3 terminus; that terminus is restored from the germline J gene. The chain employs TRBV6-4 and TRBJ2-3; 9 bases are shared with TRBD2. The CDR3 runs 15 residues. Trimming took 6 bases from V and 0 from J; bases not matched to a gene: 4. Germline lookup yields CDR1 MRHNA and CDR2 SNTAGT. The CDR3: CASSATSGSTDTQYF. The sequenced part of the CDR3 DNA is TGTGCCAGCAGCGCTACTAGCGGGAGCACAGATACG.

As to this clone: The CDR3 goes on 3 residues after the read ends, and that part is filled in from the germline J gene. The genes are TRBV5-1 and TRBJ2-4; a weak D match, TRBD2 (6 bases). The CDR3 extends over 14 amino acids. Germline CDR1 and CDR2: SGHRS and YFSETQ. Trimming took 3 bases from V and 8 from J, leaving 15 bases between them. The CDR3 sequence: CASSSGTLRDIQYF. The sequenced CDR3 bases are TGCGCCAGCAGCTCAGGGACTCTCCGGGACATT.

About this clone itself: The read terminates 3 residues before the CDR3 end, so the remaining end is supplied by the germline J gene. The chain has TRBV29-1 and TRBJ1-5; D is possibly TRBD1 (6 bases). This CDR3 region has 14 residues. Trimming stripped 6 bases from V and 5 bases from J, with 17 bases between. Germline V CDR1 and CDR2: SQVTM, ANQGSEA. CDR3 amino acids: CSVSTGYGDQPQHF. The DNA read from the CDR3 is TGCAGCGTCTCAACAGGGTATGGTGATCAGCCC. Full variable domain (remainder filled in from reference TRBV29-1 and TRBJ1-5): SAVISQKPSRDICQRGTSLTIQCQVDSQVTMMFWYRQQPGQSLTLIATANQGSEATYESGFVIDKFPISRPNLTFSTLTVSNMSPEDSSIYLCSVSTGYGDQPQHFGDGTRLSIL.

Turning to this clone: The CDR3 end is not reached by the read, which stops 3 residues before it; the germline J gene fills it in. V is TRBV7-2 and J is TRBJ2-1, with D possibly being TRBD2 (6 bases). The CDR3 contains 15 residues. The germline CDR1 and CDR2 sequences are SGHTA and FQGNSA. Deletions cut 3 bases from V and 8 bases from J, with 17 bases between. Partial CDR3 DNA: TGTGCCAGCAGCTTCGCGGGGACTCGGGGTCATGAG. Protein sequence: CASSFAGTRGHE. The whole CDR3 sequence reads CASSFAGTRGHEQFF.

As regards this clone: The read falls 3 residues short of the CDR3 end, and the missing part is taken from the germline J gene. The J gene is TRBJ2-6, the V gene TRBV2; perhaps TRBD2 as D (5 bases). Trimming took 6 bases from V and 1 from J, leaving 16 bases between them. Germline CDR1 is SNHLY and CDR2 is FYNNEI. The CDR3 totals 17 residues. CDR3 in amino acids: CASRPRLIPSGANVLTF. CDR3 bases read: TGTGCCAGCAGACCCAGACTAATCCCATCTGGGGCCAACGTC.

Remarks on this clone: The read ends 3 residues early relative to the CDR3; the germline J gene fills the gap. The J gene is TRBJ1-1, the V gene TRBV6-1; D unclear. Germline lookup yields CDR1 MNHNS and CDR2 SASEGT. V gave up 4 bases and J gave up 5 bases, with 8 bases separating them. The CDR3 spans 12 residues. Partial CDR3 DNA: TGTGCCAGCAGTGTGGCGGAAACTGAA. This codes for CASSVAETE. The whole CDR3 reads CASSVAETEAFF.

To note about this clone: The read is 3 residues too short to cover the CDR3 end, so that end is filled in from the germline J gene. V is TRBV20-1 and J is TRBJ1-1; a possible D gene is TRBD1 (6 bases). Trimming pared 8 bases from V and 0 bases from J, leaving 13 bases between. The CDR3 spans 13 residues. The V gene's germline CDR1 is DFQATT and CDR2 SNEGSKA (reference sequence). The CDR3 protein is CSPSQGMNTEAFF. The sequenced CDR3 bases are TGCAGTCCCTCACAGGGCATGAACACTGAA.

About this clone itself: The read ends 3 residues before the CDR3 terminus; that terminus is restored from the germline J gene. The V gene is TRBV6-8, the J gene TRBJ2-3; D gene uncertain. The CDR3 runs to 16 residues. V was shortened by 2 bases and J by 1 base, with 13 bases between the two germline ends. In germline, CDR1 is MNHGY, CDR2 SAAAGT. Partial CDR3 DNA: TGTGCCAGCAGTTACGTTAGGCCTAGGCGCACAGATACG. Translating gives CASSYVRPRRTDT. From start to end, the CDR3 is CASSYVRPRRTDTQYF.

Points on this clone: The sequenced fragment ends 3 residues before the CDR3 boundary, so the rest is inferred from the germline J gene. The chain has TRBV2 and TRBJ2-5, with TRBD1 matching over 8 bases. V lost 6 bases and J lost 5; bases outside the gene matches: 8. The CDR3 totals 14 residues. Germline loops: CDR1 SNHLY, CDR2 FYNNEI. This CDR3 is CASRFNRGSETQYF. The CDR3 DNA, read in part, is TGTGCCAGCAGATTTAACAGGGGGAGTGAGACC.

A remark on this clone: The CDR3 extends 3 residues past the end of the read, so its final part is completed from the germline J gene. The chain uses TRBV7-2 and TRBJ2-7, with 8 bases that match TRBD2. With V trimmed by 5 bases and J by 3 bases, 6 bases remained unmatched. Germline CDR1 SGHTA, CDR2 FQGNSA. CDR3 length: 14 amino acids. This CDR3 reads CASSVERGLYEQYF. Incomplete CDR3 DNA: TGTGCCAGCAGCGTGGAGCGGGGGCTCTACGAG.